The rows below give T cell receptor beta chains drawn from one sample of a study of shared clonotypes between healthy human individuals. The method was immunoSEQ multiplex PCR; TCRdb's version includes in-frame clones alone and lacks a portion of them. The sample has some 2,000,000 clones, about 94% seen once. Sequenced sample: naive CD8+ T cells sorted from blood. These receptors were collected from a man aged 18-30 years in good health. CDR3s include the opening cysteine and the closing phenylalanine or tryptophan. The order of the fields is V gene, J gene, D gene, CDR3 length, clone size, CDR3 protein, CDR3 DNA. A D gene is named only where the DNA matches it firmly. A clone size is listed for some rows: how often the clone was seen (once, few, many), or a class if it is expanded.

>TRBV15|TRBJ2-1|TRBD2|16|.
CATSIRAGGSVNEQFF
TGTGCCACCAGCATCAGAGCGGGGGGCAGTGTCAATGAGCAGTTCTTC
>TRBV7-9|TRBJ2-7|.|14|once
CASSFPEPPYEQYF
TGTGCCAGCAGCTTCCCGGAGCCCCCCTACGAGCAGTACTTC
>TRBV29-1|TRBJ2-7|.|11|.
CSVEGAGEQYF
TGCAGCGTTGAAGGGGCGGGCGAGCAGTACTTC
>TRBV13|TRBJ1-1|.|13|.
CASSSQPNTEAFF
TGTGCCAGCAGCTCCCAACCGAACACTGAAGCTTTCTTT
>TRBV19|TRBJ1-1|.|14|.
CASRAPGVGTEAFF
TGTGCCAGTCGGGCGCCGGGGGTCGGCACTGAAGCTTTCTTT
>TRBV7-9|TRBJ2-2|TRBD2|15|.
CASSGLAGGGGELFF
TGTGCCAGCAGCGGACTAGCGGGAGGAGGCGGGGAGCTGTTTTTT
>TRBV6-6|TRBJ1-6|.|15|few
CASTQDLYSPSPLHF
TGTGCCAGCACCCAAGACCTTTACAGCCCTTCACCCCTCCACTTT
>TRBV5-1|TRBJ2-7|TRBD1|15|.
CASSHGQGVAYEQYF
TGCGCCAGCAGCCACGGACAGGGGGTAGCCTACGAGCAGTACTTC
>TRBV25-1|TRBJ2-1|TRBD2|15|.
CASLRGLAGVDEQFF
TGTGCCAGCCTTAGAGGTCTAGCGGGAGTTGACGAGCAGTTCTTC
>TRBV9|TRBJ2-1|.|14|.
CASSVSSAYNEQFF
TGTGCCAGCAGCGTATCCAGTGCCTACAATGAGCAGTTCTTC
>TRBV7-9|TRBJ1-2|.|14|.
CASSPQDTNYGYTF
TGTGCCAGCAGCCCACAGGATACCAACTATGGCTACACCTTC
>TRBV13|TRBJ1-2|TRBD1|16|.
CASSTGTGESIYGYTF
TGTGCCAGCAGCACCGGGACAGGGGAATCTATCTATGGCTACACCTTC
>TRBV7-2|TRBJ1-3|.|16|.
CASSLASEGSGNTIYF
TGTGCCAGCAGCTTAGCCTCGGAGGGATCTGGAAACACCATATATTTT
>TRBV9|TRBJ2-3|.|16|.
CASSPMGDISTDTQYF
TGTGCCAGCAGCCCCATGGGGGACATCAGCACAGATACGCAGTATTTT
>TRBV9|TRBJ2-7|.|14|once
CASSVGWGSYEQYF
TGTGCCAGCAGCGTAGGGTGGGGCAGCTACGAGCAGTACTTC
>TRBV4-1|TRBJ1-5|.|15|.
CASSQDVGSNQPQHF
TGCGCCAGCAGCCAAGATGTGGGGAGCAATCAGCCCCAGCATTTT
>TRBV28|TRBJ2-5|TRBD2|18|.
CASSLHTTSGDASETQYF
TGTGCCAGCAGTTTACATACAACTAGCGGAGATGCCTCGGAGACCCAGTACTTC
>TRBV6-6|TRBJ2-2|.|13|.
CASSYPGPGELFF
TGTGCCAGCAGTTACCCCGGCCCCGGGGAGCTGTTTTTT
>TRBV4-1|TRBJ2-7|TRBD1|15|.
CASSRIDGQGYEQYF
TGCGCCAGCAGCCGAATAGACGGACAGGGCTACGAGCAGTACTTC
>TRBV7-8|TRBJ1-1|.|15|.
CASSLGSTGNTEAFF
TGTGCCAGCAGCTTAGGGTCAACAGGGAACACTGAAGCTTTCTTT
>TRBV7-7|TRBJ1-6|.|13|few
CASSLDLGSPLHF
TGTGCTAGCAGCTTAGATCTCGGTTCACCCCTCCACTTT
>TRBV4-3|TRBJ2-1|.|17|.
CASSQTNTGSSYNEQFF
TGCGCCAGCAGCCAAACCAATACAGGGAGCTCCTACAATGAGCAGTTCTTC
>TRBV2|TRBJ2-1|.|17|.
CASSEIVFGILNNEQFF
TGTGCCAGCAGTGAAATAGTTTTTGGTATTCTCAACAATGAGCAGTTCTTC
>TRBV11-2|TRBJ2-5|TRBD2|15|.
CASSLPSGGGETQYF
TGTGCCAGCAGCTTACCTAGCGGGGGGGGCGAGACCCAGTACTTC
>TRBV2|TRBJ1-2|.|13|.
CASSEVLSYGYTF
TGTGCCAGCAGTGAAGTCCTATCCTATGGCTACACCTTC
>TRBV4-1|TRBJ2-7|TRBD2|16|.
CASSQDGSGSSHEQYF
TGCGCCAGCAGCCAAGATGGGAGCGGGAGCAGCCACGAGCAGTACTTC
>TRBV6-5|TRBJ2-7|.|14|.
CASSYAGISYEQYF
TGTGCCAGCAGTTACGCAGGCATATCCTACGAGCAGTACTTC
>TRBV28|TRBJ1-1|.|14|.
CASSLTLWNTEAFF
TGTGCCAGCAGTTTGACCTTATGGAACACTGAAGCTTTCTTT
>TRBV2|TRBJ2-5|.|17|.
CASSEAVGGPGGETQYF
TGTGCCAGCAGTGAAGCTGTGGGGGGACCTGGCGGAGAGACCCAGTACTTC
>TRBV5-1|TRBJ2-7|.|11|.
CASSLGGEQYF
TGCGCCAGCAGCCTAGGGGGAGAGCAGTACTTC
>TRBV19|TRBJ1-1|.|11|.
CASIGTREAFF
TGTGCCAGTATTGGGACAAGGGAAGCTTTCTTT
>TRBV10-3|TRBJ2-3|.|13|.
CAISESGRDTQYF
TGTGCCATCAGTGAGTCGGGGAGAGATACGCAGTATTTT
>TRBV7-6|TRBJ2-7|TRBD2|14|.
CASSWLADTYEQYF
TGTGCCAGCTCGTGGCTAGCGGATACCTACGAGCAGTACTTC
>TRBV11-3|TRBJ2-2|.|14|once
CATGPGGDTGELFF
TGTGCCACCGGCCCAGGGGGGGACACCGGGGAGCTGTTTTTT
>TRBV9|TRBJ1-1|.|16|.
CASSATEQGWTTEAFF
TGTGCCAGCAGCGCCACCGAACAGGGATGGACCACTGAAGCTTTCTTT
>TRBV9|TRBJ2-2|.|15|.
CASSVDEPRVGELFF
TGTGCCAGCAGCGTAGATGAGCCACGGGTCGGGGAGCTGTTTTTT
>TRBV6-5|TRBJ2-1|.|14|.
CASSYGVSFNEQFF
TGTGCCAGCAGTTACGGGGTTAGCTTCAATGAGCAGTTCTTC
>TRBV10-3|TRBJ1-4|.|13|once
CAISEGPGEKLFF
TGTGCCATCAGTGAGGGGCCTGGGGAAAAACTGTTTTTT
>TRBV7-6|TRBJ2-2|TRBD2|16|.
CASSLSLAGVTGELFF
TGTGCCAGCAGCTTATCCCTAGCGGGAGTCACCGGGGAGCTGTTTTTT
>TRBV28|TRBJ2-4|.|11|.
CASRHRNIQYF
TGTGCCAGCAGACACCGAAACATTCAGTACTTC
>TRBV15|TRBJ1-4|TRBD1|15|.
CATSTDRGLNEKLFF
TGTGCCACCAGCACTGACAGGGGGCTTAATGAAAAACTGTTTTTT
>TRBV7-2|TRBJ2-1|.|14|.
CASSLGLVYNEQFF
TGTGCCAGCAGCTTAGGACTAGTATACAATGAGCAGTTCTTC